These 13 T cell receptor beta chains were all obtained from the same sample, sequenced in a study of shared clonotypes between healthy human individuals. The protocol was immunoSEQ multiplex PCR, while the TCRdb copy is restricted to in-frame clones and leaves out a portion. The profile shows about 1 million clones, about 75% of them singletons. The sample comprised memory CD4+ T cells sorted from blood. Noted subset: CD45RA-negative fraction. All receptors derive from a young man in good health.

The chain has TRBV5-1 and TRBJ2-2; the D gene is possibly TRBD2 (5 bases). V was pared by 4 bases and J by 3 bases, with 16 bases between. This CDR3 is built from 16 residues. CDR1 and CDR2 from the germline V gene are SGHRS and YFSETQ. DNA for the CDR3: TGCGCCAGCAGCCCGGGTCGGGGATGGGACACCGGGGAGCTGTTTTTT. This codes for CASSPGRGWDTGELFF.

This chain joins TRBV5-1 and TRBJ1-1; no clear D. The CDR3 runs 15 residues. V lost 0 bases to trimming and J lost 1 base, with 10 bases between them. Germline V gene lookup returns CDR1 SGHRS and CDR2 YFSETQ. CDR3 in amino acids: CASSLGRSGNTEAFF. As DNA, the CDR3 is TGCGCCAGCAGCTTGGGCAGGTCCGGGAACACTGAAGCTTTCTTT.

The rearrangement joins TRBV7-9 to TRBJ2-3; D uncertain. CDR1 and CDR2 from the germline V gene are SEHNR and FQNEAQ (reference sequence). The ends were cut back, 3 bases at V and 3 bases at J, with 10 bases in the middle. CDR3 length: 14 residues. The CDR3 reads CASSFYGETDTQYF. DNA for the CDR3: TGTGCCAGCAGCTTTTACGGTGAGACAGATACGCAGTATTTT.

The chain carries TRBV6-5 and TRBJ2-5, with D tentatively TRBD2 (5 bases). Between the trimmed V and J ends, which lost 2 bases and 4 bases, there was a span of 11 bases. This CDR3 comprises 14 residues. CDR1 MNHEY and CDR2 SVGAGI come from the germline V gene. Here the CDR3 reads CASSYGLGRETQYF. In DNA, the CDR3 is TGTGCCAGCAGTTACGGTCTGGGGAGAGAGACCCAGTACTTC.

This clone has a count of ten or more. The chain links TRBV4-1 to TRBJ1-1, with D perhaps matching TRBD1 (6 bases). V lost 1 base to trimming and J lost 4 bases, with 22 bases between them. The CDR3 totals 18 residues. In germline, CDR1 is MGHRA, CDR2 YSYEKL. The CDR3: CASSQAQGGTPKITEAFF. In DNA, the CDR3 is TGCGCCAGCAGCCAAGCACAGGGCGGAACCCCGAAAATCACTGAAGCTTTCTTT.

The chain joins TRBV30 to TRBJ1-1; D is perhaps TRBD1 (5 bases). The germline V gene encodes CDR1 GTSNPN and CDR2 SVGIG (reference sequence). The V end was cut by 0 bases, the J end by 4 bases, with 15 bases between. The length of the CDR3 is 15 residues. CDR3 in amino acids: CAWSVGMTVPTEAFF. The CDR3 nucleotides are TGTGCCTGGAGTGTAGGGATGACAGTTCCCACTGAAGCTTTCTTT. Complete variable domain (other parts from reference TRBV30 and TRBJ1-1): SQTIHQWPATLVQPVGSPLSLECTVEGTSNPNLYWYRQAAGRGLQLLFYSVGIGQISSEVPQNLSASRPQDRQFILSSKKLLLSDSGFYLCAWSVGMTVPTEAFFGQGTRLTVV.

This clone has only a few counts. The chain carries TRBV6-5 and TRBJ1-1, with 9 bases identical to TRBD1. Trimming removed 6 bases from V and 7 bases from J; junction bases left unmatched: 12. CDR3 size: 15 residues. Germline V gene lookup returns CDR1 MNHEY and CDR2 SVGAGI. The CDR3 region is CASRYPGQGVGEAFF. For the CDR3, the DNA is TGTGCCAGCAGGTATCCGGGACAGGGTGTGGGTGAAGCTTTCTTT.

This sequence joins TRBV15 and TRBJ2-3; 11 positions match TRBD2. V trimming: 4 bases; J trimming: 1 base; junction bases outside the gene matches: 1. Germline V lookup: CDR1 LNHNV, CDR2 YYDKDF (reference sequence). The CDR3 length is 15 residues. The CDR3: CATSTGLAGTDTQYF. The DNA for the CDR3 is TGTGCCACCAGCACGGGACTAGCGGGCACAGATACGCAGTATTTT.

This sequence joins TRBV29-1 and TRBJ2-7; weak D call: TRBD2 (5 bases). V gave up 3 bases and J gave up 1 base, with 7 bases separating them. The germline CDR1 and CDR2 sequences are SQVTM and ANQGSEA. This CDR3 spans 12 amino acids. This chain's CDR3 is CSVDEGSYEQYF. The DNA for the CDR3 is TGCAGCGTTGACGAGGGTTCCTACGAGCAGTACTTC.

The chain joins TRBV7-2 to TRBJ2-1; TRBD1 aligns across 10 bases. This CDR3 has 15 residues. The V gene end was trimmed by 5 bases and the J gene end by 4 bases; junction bases not matched to a gene: 5. Germline V lookup: CDR1 SGHTA, CDR2 FQGNSA. The CDR3 DNA reads as TGTGCCAGCAGCGCGACAGGGGGCCCTTACAATGAGCAGTTCTTC. The encoded protein is CASSATGGPYNEQFF.

This CDR3 is CASSIRTGARTGELFF. The CDR3 DNA sequence: TGTGCCAGTAGTATCAGGACAGGGGCACGGACCGGGGAGCTGTTTTTT. This chain connects TRBV19 to TRBJ2-2; 9 bases line up with TRBD1. Germline lookup yields CDR1 LNHDA and CDR2 SQIVND (reference sequence). V gave up 3 bases and J gave up 5 bases; unmatched junction bases: 7. The CDR3 sequence is 16 residues long. Full variable domain (rest looked up from reference TRBV19 and TRBJ2-2): DGGITQSPKYLFRKEGQNVTLSCEQNLNHDAMYWYRQDPGQGLRLIYYSQIVNDFQKGDIAEGYSVSREKKESFPLTVTSAQKNPTAFYLCASSIRTGARTGELFFGEGSRLTVL.

The CDR3 DNA reads TGTGCCAGCAGCTTGGCTGGACAGGGCGACAATCAGCCCCAGCATTTT. Translation gives CASSLAGQGDNQPQHF. The genes are TRBV5-8 and TRBJ1-5; the match to TRBD1 covers 8 bases. CDR3 size: 16 residues. Germline V CDR1 and CDR2: SGHTS, YDEGEE. Trimming removed 0 bases from V and 3 bases from J; junction bases left unmatched: 5.

This clone was seen repeatedly, ten times or more. This chain links TRBV10-2 with TRBJ1-6, with 7 nucleotides matching TRBD1. Germline trimming cut 8 bases from V and 6 bases from J; bases unmatched to any gene: 4. The CDR3 is made up of 13 amino acids. Looked up from germline, CDR1 is WSHSY and CDR2 is SAAADI. As DNA, the CDR3 is TGCGCCAGCGCGGGACAGAGTAATTCACCCCTCCACTTT. Residues: CASAGQSNSPLHF.